Listed below are T cell receptor beta chains from one sample, sequenced in a study of cytomegalovirus exposure and HLA in healthy donors. The repertoire was sequenced with immunoSEQ multiplex PCR; TCRdb's copy has only in-frame clones and lacks some. This table holds roughly 130,000 clones, 61% found once. The sequenced material came from PBMCs. The receptors originated from a male donor in good health and CMV-seronegative. Each CDR3 is given with its conserved first and last residue.

v_call	j_call	cdr3_aa
TRBV6-1	TRBJ2-7	CASSDRVGSWRNEQYF
TRBV11-2	TRBJ1-1	CASSQEIGGPGTEAFF
TRBV7-2	TRBJ1-6	CASSLRLRHPTNNSPLHF
TRBV28	TRBJ1-2	CASSPVDRPYTF
TRBV6-4	TRBJ2-1	CASSRTADSLGNEQFF
TRBV19	TRBJ1-6	CASSASGNNSPLHF
TRBV29-1	NA	CSVERPGGRYEQYF
TRBV29-1	TRBJ1-2	CSVVAQDYGYTF
TRBV9	TRBJ2-2	CASSAGQANTGELFF
TRBV6-5	TRBJ1-1	CASSYEAVTEAFF
TRBV7-3	TRBJ2-1	CASSPDRGPYNEQFF
TRBV28	TRBJ2-5	CASSFNQAYQETQYF
TRBV2	TRBJ2-1	CASSSPPRGAVTFF
TRBV7-2	TRBJ1-2	CASSSQVRGYTF
TRBV30	TRBJ1-2	CAWSVRGAANYGYTF
TRBV5-1	TRBJ2-5	CASSPILAGGAETQYF
TRBV4-3	TRBJ1-2	CASSQSIQGNYGYTF
TRBV7-6	TRBJ2-7	CASSWVGGGASSYEQYF
TRBV28	TRBJ2-1	CASSSTYAGGAGYNEQFF
TRBV23-1	TRBJ1-5	CASSRGTDYSNQPQHF